This TCR beta chain originates from a study of Ad26.COV2.S vaccination and SARS-CoV-2 variants. On the study more broadly: A participant enrolled in the COV1001 Ad26.COV2.S trial arm provided the sample.

Treatment given: around 19 received Ad26.COV2.S at low or high dose, single or two shots; roughly five received placebo; per-sample allocation not given. All samples were drawn on day 63, counting from the first vaccine or placebo injection. Germline CDR1 and CDR2: SGHRS and YFSETQ. Trimming removed 0 bases from V and 8 bases from J, with 11 bases in between. The length of the CDR3 is 14 residues. Method: immunoSEQ multiplex PCR; TCRdb's copy keeps in-frame clones and lacks some. The table shows approximately 480,000 clones, with roughly 89% occurring only once. The sample consisted of peripheral blood, taken in a trial of Ad26.COV2.S vaccine versus placebo. The TCR comes from a person aged 18-60 years who received the Ad26.COV2.S COVID-19 vaccine or a placebo. The rearrangement uses TRBV5-1 and TRBJ1-4, with no clear D. This chain's CDR3 is CASSLGWDVEKLFF. In DNA form, the CDR3 reads TGCGCCAGCAGCTTGGGATGGGATGTAGAAAAACTGTTTTTT.